This T cell receptor beta chain comes out of a study of shared clonotypes between healthy human individuals. As defined, naive CD8 cells were CD45RO-negative and positively selected for CCR7, with terminally differentiated effector memory CD45RA+ cells excluded. This clone was seen a single time. The repertoire was sequenced with immunoSEQ multiplex PCR; TCRdb's copy has only in-frame clones and lacks some. This sample has approximately 2,200,000 clones, with 85% to 95% found just once. V dropped 5 bases and J dropped 4 bases, with 10 bases sitting between them. The CDR3 sequence is 13 residues long. CDR1 and CDR2 from the germline V gene are SEHNR and FQNEAQ (reference sequence).

The chain joins TRBV7-9 to TRBJ2-3; D remains unclear. What was sequenced was naive CD8+ T cells from PBMCs. This receptor was identified in a man between 18 and 29 years old in good health. Some clones in this sample may be carry-over from other donors' samples. Here the CDR3 reads CASSGPGPDTQYF. The CDR3 DNA reads as TGTGCCAGCAGCGGACCAGGCCCAGATACGCAGTATTTT.